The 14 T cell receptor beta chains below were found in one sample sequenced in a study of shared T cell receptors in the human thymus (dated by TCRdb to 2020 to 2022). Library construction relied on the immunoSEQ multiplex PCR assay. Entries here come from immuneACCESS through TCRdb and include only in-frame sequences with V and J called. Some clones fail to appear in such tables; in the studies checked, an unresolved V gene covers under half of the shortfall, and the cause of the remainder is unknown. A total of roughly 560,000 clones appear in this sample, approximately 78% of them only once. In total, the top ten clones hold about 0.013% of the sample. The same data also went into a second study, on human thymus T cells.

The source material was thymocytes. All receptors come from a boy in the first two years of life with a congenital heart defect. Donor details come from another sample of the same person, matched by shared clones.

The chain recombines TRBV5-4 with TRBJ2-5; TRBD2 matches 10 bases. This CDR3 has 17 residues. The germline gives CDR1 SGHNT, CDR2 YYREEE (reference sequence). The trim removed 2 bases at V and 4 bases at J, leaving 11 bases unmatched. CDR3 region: CASSLTFEREGPETQYF. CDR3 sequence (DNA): TGTGCCAGCAGCTTAACGTTTGAGCGGGAGGGCCCAGAGACCCAGTACTTC.

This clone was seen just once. This CDR3 is CASSFRSLNGYTF. The CDR3 bases are TGTGCCAGCAGCTTCCGATCGCTAAATGGCTACACCTTC. The rearrangement links TRBV7-2 to TRBJ1-2, with D hard to call. CDR3 length: 13 amino acids. With 3 bases removed from V and 6 bases from J, the gap between germline ends came to 11 bases. Germline CDR1 SGHTA, CDR2 FQGNSA.

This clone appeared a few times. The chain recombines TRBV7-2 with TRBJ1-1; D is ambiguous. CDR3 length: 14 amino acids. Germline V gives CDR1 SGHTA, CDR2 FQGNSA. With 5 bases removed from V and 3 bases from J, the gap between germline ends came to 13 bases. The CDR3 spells CASSGPKEDTEAFF. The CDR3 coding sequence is TGTGCCAGCAGCGGGCCCAAGGAGGACACTGAAGCTTTCTTT.

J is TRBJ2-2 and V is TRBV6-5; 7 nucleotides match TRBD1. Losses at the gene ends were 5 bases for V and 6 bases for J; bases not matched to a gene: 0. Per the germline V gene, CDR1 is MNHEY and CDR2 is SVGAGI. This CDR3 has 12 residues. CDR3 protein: CASSDRAGELFF. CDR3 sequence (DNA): TGTGCCAGCAGTGACAGGGCCGGGGAGCTGTTTTTT.

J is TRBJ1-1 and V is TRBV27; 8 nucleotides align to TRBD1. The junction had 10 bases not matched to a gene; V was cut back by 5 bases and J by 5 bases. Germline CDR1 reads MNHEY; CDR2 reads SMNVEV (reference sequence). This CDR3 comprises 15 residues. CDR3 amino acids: CASSPRQGKRTEAFF. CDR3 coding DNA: TGTGCCAGCAGTCCAAGACAGGGGAAGAGAACTGAAGCTTTCTTT.

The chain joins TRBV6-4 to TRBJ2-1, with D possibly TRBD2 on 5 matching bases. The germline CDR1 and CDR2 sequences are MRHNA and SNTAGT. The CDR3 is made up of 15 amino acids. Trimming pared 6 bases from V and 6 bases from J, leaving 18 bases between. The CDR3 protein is CASSAGISRGNEQFF. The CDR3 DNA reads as TGTGCCAGCAGCGCCGGGATCAGCCGGGGCAATGAGCAGTTCTTC.

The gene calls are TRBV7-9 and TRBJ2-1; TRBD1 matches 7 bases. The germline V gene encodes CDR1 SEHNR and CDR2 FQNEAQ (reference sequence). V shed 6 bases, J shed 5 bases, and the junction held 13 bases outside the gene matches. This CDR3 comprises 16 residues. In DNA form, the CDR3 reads TGTGCCAGCAGTTCCCAGGGGGTAGTGCCCAACAATGAGCAGTTCTTC. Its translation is CASSSQGVVPNNEQFF. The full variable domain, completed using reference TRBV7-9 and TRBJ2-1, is DTGVSQNPRHKITKRGQNVTFRCDPISEHNRLYWYRQTLGQGPEFLTYFQNEAQLEKSRLLSDRFSAERPKGSFSTLEIQRTEQGDSAMYLCASSSQGVVPNNEQFFGPGTRLTVL.

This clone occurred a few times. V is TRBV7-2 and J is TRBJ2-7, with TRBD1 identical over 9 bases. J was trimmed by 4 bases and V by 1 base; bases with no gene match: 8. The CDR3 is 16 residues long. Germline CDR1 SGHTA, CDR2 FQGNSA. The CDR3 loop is CASSLGGTGFFYEQYF. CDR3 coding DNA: TGTGCCAGCAGCTTAGGAGGGACAGGGTTTTTTTACGAGCAGTACTTC. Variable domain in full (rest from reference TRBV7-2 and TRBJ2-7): GAGVSQSPSNKVTEKGKDVELRCDPISGHTALYWYRQSLGQGLEFLIYFQGNSAPDKSGLPSDRFSAERTGGSVSTLTIQRTQQEDSAVYLCASSLGGTGFFYEQYFGPGTRLTVT.

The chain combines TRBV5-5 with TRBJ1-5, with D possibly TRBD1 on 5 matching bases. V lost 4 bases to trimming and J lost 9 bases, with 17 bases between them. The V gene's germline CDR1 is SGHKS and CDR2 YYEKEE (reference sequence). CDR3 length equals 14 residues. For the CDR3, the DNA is TGTGCCAGCAGCGTTTCAGGGTACGTGCGGCCCCAGCATTTT. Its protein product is CASSVSGYVRPQHF. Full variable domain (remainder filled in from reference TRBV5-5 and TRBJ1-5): DAGVTQSPTHLIKTRGQQVTLRCSPISGHKSVSWYQQVLGQGPQFIFQYYEKEERGRGNFPDRFSARQFPNYSSELNVNALLLGDSALYLCASSVSGYVRPQHFGDGTRLSIL.

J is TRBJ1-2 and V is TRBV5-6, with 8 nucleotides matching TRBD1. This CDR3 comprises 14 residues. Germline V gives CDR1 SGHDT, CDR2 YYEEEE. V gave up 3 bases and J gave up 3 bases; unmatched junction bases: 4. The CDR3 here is CASSSEQGDYGYTF. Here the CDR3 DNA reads TGTGCCAGCAGCTCCGAACAGGGGGACTATGGCTACACCTTC.

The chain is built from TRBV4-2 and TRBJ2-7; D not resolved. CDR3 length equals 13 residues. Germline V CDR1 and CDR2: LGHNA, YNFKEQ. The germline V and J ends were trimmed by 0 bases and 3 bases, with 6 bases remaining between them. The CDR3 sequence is CASSQDGGYEQYF. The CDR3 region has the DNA TGTGCCAGCAGCCAAGATGGCGGCTACGAGCAGTACTTC.

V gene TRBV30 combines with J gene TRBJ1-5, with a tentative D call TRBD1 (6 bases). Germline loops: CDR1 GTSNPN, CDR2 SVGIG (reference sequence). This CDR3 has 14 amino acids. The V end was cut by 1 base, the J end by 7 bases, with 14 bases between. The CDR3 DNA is TGTGCCTGGAGTGACAGGGAGGGGCGGCAGCCCCAGCATTTT. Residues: CAWSDREGRQPQHF.

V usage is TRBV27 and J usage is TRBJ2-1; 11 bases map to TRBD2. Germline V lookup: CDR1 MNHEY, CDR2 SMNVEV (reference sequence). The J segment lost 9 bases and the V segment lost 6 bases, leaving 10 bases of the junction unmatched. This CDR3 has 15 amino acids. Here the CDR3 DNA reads TGTGCCAGCAGCCGTGAGGGACTAGCGGTGGGTGAGCAGTTCTTC. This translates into CASSREGLAVGEQFF.

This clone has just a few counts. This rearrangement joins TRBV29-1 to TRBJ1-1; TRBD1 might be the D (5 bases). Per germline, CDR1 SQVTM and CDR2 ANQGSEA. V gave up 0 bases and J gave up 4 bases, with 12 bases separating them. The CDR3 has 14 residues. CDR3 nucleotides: TGCAGCGTTGAAGACAGGGCAAAAAGCACTGAAGCTTTCTTT. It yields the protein CSVEDRAKSTEAFF.